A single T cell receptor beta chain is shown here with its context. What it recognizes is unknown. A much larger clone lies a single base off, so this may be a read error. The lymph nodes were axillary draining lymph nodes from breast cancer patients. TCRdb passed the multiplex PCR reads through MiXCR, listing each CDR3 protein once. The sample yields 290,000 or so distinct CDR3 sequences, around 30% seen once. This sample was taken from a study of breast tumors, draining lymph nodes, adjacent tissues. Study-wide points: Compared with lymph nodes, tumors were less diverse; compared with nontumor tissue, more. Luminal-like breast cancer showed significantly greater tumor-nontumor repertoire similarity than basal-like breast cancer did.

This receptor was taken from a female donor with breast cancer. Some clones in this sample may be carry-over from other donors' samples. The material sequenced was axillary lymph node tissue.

CDR3 sequence reads: CASSLIGTAYGYTF. CDR3 nucleotide sequence: TGTGCCAGCAGCTTAATAGGGACGGCCTATGGCTACACCTTC. The rearrangement uses TRBV11-3 and TRBJ1-2; tentatively, D is TRBD1 (5 bases). The CDR3 covers 14 residues. Germline CDR1 and CDR2: SGHNT and YENEEA. The ends were cut back, 2 bases at V and 4 bases at J, with 11 bases in the middle.